Shown below are 10 T cell receptor beta chains from a single sample sequenced in a study of read filtering for tumor transcriptome and immune sequencing (dated by TCRdb to the early 2020s). Instrument used: Illumina HiSeq 4000. TCR libraries were built from approximately 0.4 ug RNA with the Immunoverse kit, using molecular barcoded adaptors covering alpha/delta and beta/gamma chains. TCRdb trimmed public reads at Q25 via fastp, called clones via MiXCR and kept in-frame beta chains. Entries are consolidated by CDR3 protein sequence, retaining the most common genes and DNA. The sample records around 140,000 distinct CDR3 sequences, about 13% of which are singletons. The ten largest clones add up to just under 8.5% of the sample. Sequenced material: a population of CD138-negative cells sorted from bone marrow. The cell subset or site label, read with the paper, signifies: bone marrow mononuclear cells depleted of CD138+ plasma/myeloma cells by negative magnetic selection. The receptors shown here come from a donor at least 40 years old with multiple myeloma.

The chain has TRBV6-2 or TRBV6-3 and TRBJ2-1; the match to TRBD1 covers 8 bases. Germline V lookup: CDR1 MNHEY, CDR2 SVGEGT. V lost 2 bases to trimming and J lost 5 bases; unmatched junction nucleotides: 5. This CDR3 is 15 amino acids long. Here the CDR3 reads CASSYRDRPDNEQFF. The CDR3 DNA is TGTGCCAGCAGTTACCGGGACAGGCCTGACAATGAGCAGTTCTTC.

As concerns this clonotype: Since a much larger clone is just one base distant, this may be a read error. For the CDR3, the DNA is TGTGCCTGCAGATTGGGTTATGGCTACACCTTC. This gives the protein CACRLGYGYTF. The chain joins TRBV12-3 or TRBV12-4 to TRBJ1-2; no clear D gene. The CDR3 is made up of 11 amino acids.

The sample holds many counts of this clonotype. The V call is TRBV20-1, the J call TRBJ2-1; D ambiguous. V shed 1 base and J shed 12 bases, with 13 bases lying between them. CDR1 and CDR2 (germline): DFQATT, SNEGSKA (reference sequence). The CDR3 runs 12 residues. CDR3 DNA: TGCAGTGCTAGAGGCGGCAGGCCTTTGCAGTTCTTC. Protein: CSARGGRPLQFF.

This chain uses TRBV11-2 with TRBJ2-4, with 7 bases identical to TRBD2. Germline V gene sequence: CDR1 SGHAT, CDR2 FQNNGV. The CDR3 has 16 residues. V lost 5 bases to trimming and J lost 0 bases; unmatched junction nucleotides: 7. CDR3 sequence: CASSLTSPRAKNIQYF. CDR3 in DNA: TGTGCCAGCAGCCTGACTAGCCCCCGAGCCAAAAACATTCAGTACTTC.

A word on this clonotype: A much larger clonotype is one base distant, so this may be a read error. Because the CDR3 is missing its conserved closing phenylalanine or tryptophan, this is likely a read error. The rearrangement uses TRBV6-2 or TRBV6-3 and TRBJ2-4; 14 bases line up with TRBD2. CDR1 and CDR2 from the germline V gene are MNHEY and SVGEGT. The CDR3 is 21 amino acids. V lost 0 bases, J lost 1 base, and 11 bases stayed unmatched. CDR3 in DNA: TGTGCCAGCAGTTACTCACGAATAGGGACTAGCGGGAGTGTCGCCAAAAACATTCAGTACCTC. Its translation: CASSYSRIGTSGSVAKNIQYL.

This clonotype was counted many times. The gene calls are TRBV20-1 and TRBJ2-7, with 8 bases fitting TRBD2. V lost 3 bases, J lost 2 bases, and 0 bases stayed unmatched. The CDR3 has 12 amino acids. The germline V gene has CDR1 DFQATT and CDR2 SNEGSKA (reference sequence). The chain's CDR3 is CSASSGTYEQYF. CDR3 coding DNA: TGCAGTGCTAGTAGCGGGACCTACGAGCAGTACTTC.

This clonotype came up a few times. This chain uses TRBV4-3 with TRBJ2-7; 7 bases map to TRBD1. The germline V gene encodes CDR1 LGHNA and CDR2 YSLEER. The CDR3 totals 15 residues. The V segment lost 5 bases and the J segment 5 bases; nucleotides outside the gene matches: 12. The CDR3 nucleotides are TGCGCCAGCAGCTCCCGACAGGGAGCCATGGACGAGCAGTACTTC. Residues: CASSSRQGAMDEQYF.

At least ten counts were recorded for this clonotype. The V and J genes are TRBV13 and TRBJ2-3, with D possibly called TRBD1 or TRBD2 (6 bases each). From germline, CDR1 is PRHDT and CDR2 FYEKMQ (reference sequence). V lost 6 bases and J lost 5, with 18 bases in between. This CDR3 is built from 15 residues. The CDR3 DNA is TGTGCCAGCAGGGTCGGGGGCCGCGTCGGAGATACGCAGTATTTT. Translating gives CASRVGGRVGDTQYF. Complete variable domain (other parts from reference TRBV13 and TRBJ2-3): AAGVIQSPRHLIKEKRETATLKCYPIPRHDTVYWYQQGPGQDPQFLISFYEKMQSDKGSIPDRFSAQQFSDYHSELNMSSLELGDSALYFCASRVGGRVGDTQYFGPGTRLTVL.

This clonotype was counted only a few times. A much larger clone lies a single base off, so this may be a read error. This rearrangement joins TRBV6-1 to TRBJ1-5; D gene ambiguous. Germline V CDR1 and CDR2: MNHNS, SASEGT. The CDR3 spans 11 residues. Trimming left V 2 bases short and J 6 bases short, with 2 bases between. CDR3 sequence: CASSESQPQHF. In DNA form, the CDR3 reads TGTGCCAGCAGTGAAAGTCAGCCCCAGCATTTT.

This clonotype appeared many times. The V call is TRBV20-1, the J call TRBJ2-7; 7 bases are shared with TRBD2. V gave up 5 bases and J gave up 0 bases; unmatched junction bases: 13. This CDR3 has 16 amino acids. Germline V gene lookup returns CDR1 DFQATT and CDR2 SNEGSKA (reference sequence). CDR3 sequence reads: CSAGRWLAETSYEQYF. The CDR3 DNA reads TGCAGTGCTGGGAGATGGCTAGCGGAAACCTCCTACGAGCAGTACTTC.